A single sample is the source of the 19 T cell receptor beta chains below, sequenced in a study of breast tumors, draining lymph nodes, adjacent tissues. Samples came from axillary lymph nodes draining the breast cancer. TCRdb recomputed calls from the multiplex PCR reads with MiXCR, one row per CDR3 protein. This repertoire shows over 150,000 distinct CDR3 sequences, around a third found once; its top ten account for 4.3%. Sequencing was carried out using axillary lymph node tissue. The receptor set was obtained from a female donor with breast cancer. Some clones in this sample may be carry-over from other donors' samples.

This clonotype has ten or more counts. The V gene is TRBV9, the J gene TRBJ2-2; D could derive from TRBD1 or TRBD2 (5 bases each). Between the trimmed V and J ends, which lost 4 bases and 5 bases, there was a span of 15 bases. The CDR3 spans 15 residues. Per the germline V gene, CDR1 is SGDLS and CDR2 is YYNGEE. The CDR3: CASSPPGPRTGELFF. The CDR3 DNA is TGTGCCAGCAGCCCCCCGGGACCGAGGACCGGGGAGCTGTTTTTT.

This clonotype was detected ten times or more. V usage is TRBV18 and J usage is TRBJ2-3; TRBD2 matches at 12 bases. This CDR3 region has 16 residues. Germline trimming cut 6 bases from V and 2 bases from J; bases unmatched to any gene: 6. Germline-derived CDR1 and CDR2 are KGHSH and LQKENI. The CDR3 nucleotides are TGTGCCAGCTCCCTGACTAGCGGGGGCTACACAGATACGCAGTATTTT. Its protein product is CASSLTSGGYTDTQYF.

This clonotype appeared a few times. This chain joins TRBV4-1 and TRBJ2-1; weak D call: TRBD2 (6 bases). The CDR3 extends over 16 amino acids. Trimming removed 4 bases at V and 0 bases at J, with 13 bases between. Germline-derived CDR1 and CDR2 are MGHRA and YSYEKL. The CDR3 coding sequence is TGCGCCAGCAGCCGACAACTAGCCGACTCCTACAATGAGCAGTTCTTC. Translation gives CASSRQLADSYNEQFF.

This clonotype was counted ten times or more. The chain recombines TRBV7-2 with TRBJ2-1; D gene ambiguous. Germline assignment: CDR1 SGHTA and CDR2 FQGNSA. Trimming cost V 2 bases and J 0 bases, with 8 bases left between them. The CDR3 sequence is 15 residues long. This CDR3 reads CASSLTASSYNEQFF. The CDR3 DNA follows: TGTGCCAGCAGCTTAACAGCCAGCTCCTACAATGAGCAGTTCTTC.

This clonotype was detected many times. The rearrangement uses TRBV7-2 and TRBJ2-7; unclear D gene. V was clipped by 0 bases and J by 5 bases, with 11 bases between them. The CDR3 is made up of 14 amino acids. The germline V gene encodes CDR1 SGHTA and CDR2 FQGNSA. Here the CDR3 DNA reads TGTGCCAGCAGCTTAGCGCGAGTTAACCACGAGCAGTACTTC. It codes for CASSLARVNHEQYF.

A few counts support this clonotype. Being one base from a much bigger clone, this may be a read error. The V gene is TRBV20-1, the J gene TRBJ2-7; TRBD2 is a possible D gene (5 bases). The CDR3 loop spans 16 amino acids. Germline loops: CDR1 DFQATT, CDR2 SNEGSKA (reference sequence). Trimming stripped 4 bases from V and 4 bases from J, with 23 bases between. The CDR3 reads CSAIDKRRGTKYEQYF. CDR3 in DNA: TGCAGTGCTATCGATAAGCGGCGAGGTACGAAGTACGAGCAGTACTTC.

This clonotype was observed once. An end of the junction does not agree with germline; a read error may underlie this. V and J are TRBV5-1 and TRBJ1-4, with D possibly matching TRBD1 (6 bases). CDR3 size: 13 residues. Germline CDR1 and CDR2: SGHRS and YFSETQ. CDR3 protein: CASRGAANEKLSF. The DNA of the CDR3 is TGCGCCAGCAGGGGGGCGGCTAATGAAAAACTGTCTTTT.

This clonotype occurred many times. The rearrangement joins TRBV5-8 to TRBJ2-1; perhaps TRBD1 as D (6 bases). This CDR3 has 14 residues. CDR1 is SGHTS and CDR2 is YDEGEE in the germline V gene. Trimming took 6 bases from V and 6 from J, leaving 16 bases between them. As DNA, the CDR3 is TGTGCCAGCACCTCAGGGACACTATTCAATGAGCAGTTCTTC. It translates to CASTSGTLFNEQFF.

This clonotype was recorded at least ten times. The chain is built from TRBV7-9 and TRBJ1-2; weak D call: TRBD1 (5 bases). CDR3 size: 17 residues. CDR1 is SEHNR, CDR2 FQNEAQ, per germline (reference sequence). V lost 2 bases and J 5 bases, leaving 21 bases between the germline ends. The CDR3 bases are TGTGCCAGCAGCTTAATTGGGCCCCCGGGGCTCGGTTATGGCTACACCTTC. The encoded protein is CASSLIGPPGLGYGYTF.

This clonotype was counted many times. The rearrangement links TRBV20-1 to TRBJ1-2; D is undetermined. The CDR3 contains 12 residues. Trimming pared 3 bases from V and 8 bases from J, leaving 13 bases between. Germline CDR1 reads DFQATT; CDR2 reads SNEGSKA (reference sequence). The CDR3 DNA is TGCAGTGCTAGGTCCGCGTCGAGGGGCTACACCTTC. It yields the protein CSARSASRGYTF.

Ten or more counts support this clonotype. V is TRBV5-1 and J is TRBJ2-1; no clear D. Germline-derived CDR1 and CDR2 are SGHRS and YFSETQ. Trimming removed 2 bases from V and 5 bases from J, with 8 bases in between. This CDR3 spans 13 amino acids. The CDR3 sequence is CASSFMGNNEQFF. For the CDR3, the DNA is TGCGCCAGCAGCTTTATGGGGAACAATGAGCAGTTCTTC.

This chain connects TRBV20-1 to TRBJ2-5, with D unclear. Per the germline V gene, CDR1 is DFQATT and CDR2 is SNEGSKA (reference sequence). The germline V and J ends were trimmed by 5 bases and 5 bases, with 24 bases remaining between them. The CDR3 runs 16 residues. The CDR3 sequence is CSAPKPLLATGETQYF. The CDR3 bases are TGCAGTGCTCCAAAACCCTTATTAGCAACCGGGGAGACCCAGTACTTC.

The table lists this clonotype with many counts. V usage is TRBV29-1 and J usage is TRBJ1-2; possible D gene TRBD1, 5 bases. In germline, CDR1 is SQVTM, CDR2 ANQGSEA. V was clipped by 3 bases and J by 4 bases, with 12 bases between them. CDR3 length: 13 residues. CDR3 sequence reads: CSVEAGLTYGYTF. The DNA for the CDR3 is TGCAGCGTTGAGGCAGGGCTCACCTATGGCTACACCTTC.

This clonotype occurred many times. This sequence joins TRBV7-9 and TRBJ1-2, with 8 bases matching TRBD1. This CDR3 is 14 amino acids long. Trimming cost V 5 bases and J 6 bases; bases outside gene matches: 8. Germline-derived CDR1 and CDR2 are SEHNR and FQNEAQ (reference sequence). The CDR3 DNA reads TGTGCCAGCAGCGGAGCAGGGGGCAGGAATGGCTACACCTTC. This gives the protein CASSGAGGRNGYTF.

This clonotype was recorded at least ten times. V and J are TRBV7-8 and TRBJ1-5, with 8 positions matching TRBD1. Germline CDR1 reads SGHVS; CDR2 reads FQNEAQ. V trimming: 4 bases; J trimming: 3 bases; junction bases outside the gene matches: 2. This CDR3 has 14 residues. The CDR3 spells CASSSDRDNQPQHF. The CDR3 region has the DNA TGTGCCAGCAGCTCGGACAGGGACAATCAGCCCCAGCATTTT.

This clonotype appeared a few times. The chain joins TRBV6-2 or TRBV6-3 to TRBJ1-6; D not certain. The CDR3 runs 12 residues. V lost 2 bases and J 9 bases, leaving 5 bases between the germline ends. CDR1 MNHEY and CDR2 SVGEGT come from the germline V gene. CDR3 amino acids: CASSYVFSPLHF. The DNA of the CDR3 is TGTGCCAGCAGTTACGTTTTTTCACCCCTCCACTTT.

A few counts support this clonotype. CDR3 DNA sequence: TGTGCCAGCAGTTTCCCAAGAGGACGGAACACCGGGGAGCTGTTTTTT. Residues: CASSFPRGRNTGELFF. The J gene is TRBJ2-2, the V gene TRBV28; D is unresolved. Germline V gives CDR1 MDHEN, CDR2 SYDVKM. V was clipped by 3 bases and J by 1 base, with 12 bases between them. CDR3 length: 16 residues.

This clonotype was counted at least ten times. The chain links TRBV7-9 to TRBJ2-3, with D tentatively TRBD1 or TRBD2 (5 bases each). Per the germline V gene, CDR1 is SEHNR and CDR2 is FQNEAQ (reference sequence). The CDR3 runs 13 residues. Trimming took 5 bases from V and 4 from J, leaving 10 bases between them. Written as DNA, the CDR3 is TGTGCCAGCAGCCCACTAGGGGCAGATACGCAGTATTTT. Translating gives CASSPLGADTQYF.

The chain recombines TRBV6-6 with TRBJ2-1; D may be TRBD1 or TRBD2 (5 bases each). V lost 5 bases and J lost 5, with 16 bases in between. The length of the CDR3 is 15 residues. Per the germline V gene, CDR1 is MNHNY and CDR2 is SVGAGI (reference sequence). CDR3 region: CASSQPGTPDNEQFF. CDR3 DNA: TGTGCCAGCAGTCAACCCGGGACCCCGGACAATGAGCAGTTCTTC.